This paragraph reports one T cell receptor beta chain. In the original processing: Amplification of reference gene primers was used by the study to estimate nucleated cell counts. Assay used: immunoSEQ multiplex PCR; TCRdb lists only in-frame clones, some missing. V and J calls plus clone size are reproduced from that table; the DNA served to infer D and trimming. The sample shows 55,000 to 80,000 clones, 80% to 90% of them seen only once. The data are from a study of blood T cell repertoires in COVID-19. Looking at the study overall: Acute and convalescent COVID-19 specimens originated in the United States, Italy and Spain. Sample material is recorded as cDNA or gDNA derived from T cells, B-cell-depleted T cells, or PBMCs.

Sequenced: peripheral blood. This sequence was found in a human donor in a cohort sampled during active COVID-19.

As DNA, the CDR3 is TGTGCCAGCAGCCTAGACAGGGTTAATGCTGAAAAACTGTTTTTT. Translation: CASSLDRVNAEKLFF. The chain is built from TRBV7-7 and TRBJ1-4, with 7 bases lining up with TRBD1. The CDR3 spans 15 residues. Trimming removed 5 bases from V and 7 bases from J; junction bases left unmatched: 10. Germline CDR1 reads SSHAT; CDR2 reads FNYEAQ (reference sequence).